This T cell receptor beta chain is drawn from a study of naive and memory T cell subsets. Two oligonucleotides, mixed equimolar, formed the beta constant-region primer covering TRBC1 and TRBC2. Four rounds of PCR amplified the ligated cDNA using nested alpha and beta constant-region primers plus SP2. Each CDR3 protein gets one entry after TCRdb re-called the UMI-ligation and nested PCR reads with MiXCR. In the table there are more than 100,000 distinct CDR3 sequences, roughly 36% of which are singletons. Germline V CDR1 and CDR2: MNHNS, SASEGT. The CDR3 extends over 14 amino acids. Trimming left V 7 bases short and J 5 bases short, with 17 bases between.

Sequencing was done on a sample of central memory CD4+ T cells from blood. The chain joins TRBV6-1 to TRBJ2-5, with D perhaps assigned TRBD1 or TRBD2 (5 bases each). This clonotype was sampled from a human donor in good health. The CDR3 sequence is CASKESWGSETQYF. CDR3 nucleotides: TGTGCCAGCAAAGAGAGTTGGGGGTCGGAGACCCAGTACTTC.